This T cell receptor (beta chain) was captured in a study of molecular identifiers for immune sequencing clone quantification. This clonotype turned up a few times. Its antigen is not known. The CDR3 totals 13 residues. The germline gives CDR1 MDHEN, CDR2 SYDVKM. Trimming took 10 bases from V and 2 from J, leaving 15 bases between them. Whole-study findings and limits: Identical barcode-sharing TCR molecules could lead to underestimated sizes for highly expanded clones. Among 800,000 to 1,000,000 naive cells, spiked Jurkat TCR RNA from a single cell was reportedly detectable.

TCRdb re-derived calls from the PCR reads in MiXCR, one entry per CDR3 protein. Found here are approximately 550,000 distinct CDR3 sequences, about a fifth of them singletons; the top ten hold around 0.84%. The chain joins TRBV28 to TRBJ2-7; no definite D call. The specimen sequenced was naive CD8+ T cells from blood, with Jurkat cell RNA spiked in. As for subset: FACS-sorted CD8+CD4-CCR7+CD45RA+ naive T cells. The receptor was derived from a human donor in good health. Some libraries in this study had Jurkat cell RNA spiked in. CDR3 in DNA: TGTGCCACCGCCATTGGAGCAACCTACGAGCAGTACTTC. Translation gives CATAIGATYEQYF.